The T cell receptor (beta chain) described here comes from a study of tumor-infiltrating lymphocytes in primary liver carcinoma. A constant-region primer served to make TCR beta cDNA from about 530 ng total RNA. Three nested multiplex PCR rounds, a slightly modified ARM-PCR, produced the libraries for TCR beta. TRBV1-TRBV30 forward primers and a C-beta reverse primer were used in the first two PCR rounds, which each ran for around 10 cycles. In TCRdb, the multiplex PCR reads were re-called with MiXCR into one record per CDR3 protein. The sample records 100,000 to 150,000 distinct CDR3 sequences, 64% being singletons. Bulk tissue was left unsorted, and RNA and DNA were co-extracted from 20-30 mg of it. Donors underwent surgery for histopathologically diagnosed primary liver carcinoma. For each tumor, five separate regions were sampled. Viable tumor cells exceeded 80% in all tumor samples. V lost 7 bases to trimming and J lost 4 bases, with 23 bases between them. Germline CDR1 reads MDHEN; CDR2 reads SYDVKM. The CDR3 contains 17 residues.

The sample holds a few counts of this clonotype. Its antigen is not identified. Whole-study findings and limits: Only about 7.5-24% of top clones were detected in all five tumor regions.

The chain joins TRBV28 to TRBJ2-1; perhaps TRBD1 as D (6 bases). Sequencing used liver tumor tissue from sampling region 3. Subset denoted: tumor region T3, left-lateral pole. The sequence was collected from a woman aged 55 to 70 with primary liver carcinoma and hepatitis B virus infection. The CDR3 sequence is CASTSGALTGPYNEQFF. The CDR3 bases are TGTGCCAGCACCTCAGGGGCGCTGACAGGCCCGTACAATGAGCAGTTCTTC. The full variable domain, completed using reference TRBV28 and TRBJ2-1, is DVKVTQSSRYLVKRTGEKVFLECVQDMDHENMFWYRQDPGLGLRLIYFSYDVKMKEKGDIPEGYSVSREKKERFSLILESASTNQTSMYLCASTSGALTGPYNEQFFGPGTRLTVL.